The 28 T cell receptor beta chains below all came from one sample that was sequenced in a study of CD4 T cells in relation to SARS-CoV-2 and coronaviruses. The unexposed donors gave CD4+ T cells in about 2010-2019, prior to COVID-19. The cells were cultured for 10 days before CD4+ T cells were isolated. Here immunoSEQ multiplex PCR was the method, and the copy in TCRdb shows in-frame clones only, minus some. The sample holds about 28,000 clones; around three quarters are singletons and the top ten take roughly 14%. No antigens are known for them. Sample: CD4+ T cells from PBMCs, cultured in vitro. These receptors originate from a human donor in good health.

In regard to this clone: One junction end disagrees with the germline gene, perhaps due to a read error. The chain couples TRBV7-2 to TRBJ2-1, with 10 positions matching TRBD2. The CDR3 runs to 14 residues. Germline V gene lookup returns CDR1 SGHTA and CDR2 FQGNSA. Here the CDR3 reads CASSLAGEFNEQFF. In nucleotides, the CDR3 is TGTGCCAGCAGCCTAGCGGGAGAGTTCAATGAGCAGTTCTTC.

The chain links TRBV19 to TRBJ2-1; D remains unclear. Germline V gene data show CDR1 as LNHDA and CDR2 as SQIVND (reference sequence). CDR3 length: 11 residues. Trimming shortened V by 6 bases and J by 8 bases, and 8 bases separated the two germline ends. The CDR3 nucleotides read TGTGCCAGTAGCATGGCGGATGAGCAGTTCTTC. Amino acid sequence: CASSMADEQFF.

The chain carries TRBV11-2 and TRBJ2-1; 11 positions agree with TRBD2. The V gene's germline CDR1 is SGHAT and CDR2 FQNNGV. Unmatched junction bases numbered 6, after V lost 5 bases and J lost 9 bases. The CDR3 is 14 residues long. The CDR3 sequence: CASSTTSGSREQFF. CDR3 in DNA: TGTGCCAGCAGCACCACTAGCGGGAGCCGTGAGCAGTTCTTC.

V and J are TRBV19 and TRBJ2-5; 12 bases are shared with TRBD1. Germline loops: CDR1 LNHDA, CDR2 SQIVND (reference sequence). J lost 4 bases, V lost 3 bases, and 6 bases had no gene match. The CDR3 loop spans 16 amino acids. This chain's CDR3 is CASSIIGTGGLETQYF. For the CDR3, the DNA is TGTGCCAGTAGTATTATCGGGACAGGGGGCTTAGAGACCCAGTACTTC.

J is TRBJ2-3 and V is TRBV6-5; possibly TRBD1 or TRBD2 for D (6 bases each). V gave up 5 bases and J gave up 6 bases, with 15 bases separating them. The CDR3 consists of 14 residues. The germline V gene has CDR1 MNHEY and CDR2 SVGAGI. This CDR3 reads CASSLYPGADTQYF. CDR3 in DNA: TGTGCCAGCAGTCTCTATCCGGGGGCGGATACGCAGTATTTT.

The CDR3 reads CSVEDEGRLSQYF. In DNA, the CDR3 is TGCAGCGTTGAAGATGAGGGTCGTTTATCGCAGTATTTT. V and J are TRBV29-1 and TRBJ2-3; tentative D call: TRBD2 (5 bases). V lost 0 bases and J 10 bases, leaving 14 bases between the germline ends. Germline loops: CDR1 SQVTM, CDR2 ANQGSEA. The CDR3 loop spans 13 amino acids.

The gene calls are TRBV30 and TRBJ2-2; possible D gene TRBD1, 6 bases. This CDR3 comprises 15 residues. The germline V gene has CDR1 GTSNPN and CDR2 SVGIG (reference sequence). Trimming took off 3 bases at V and 3 bases at J, with 14 bases between the two ends. The CDR3 loop reads CAWRTGGLDTGELFF. The CDR3 DNA sequence: TGTGCCTGGAGGACAGGCGGGTTAGACACCGGGGAGCTGTTTTTT.

The chain uses TRBV5-1 and TRBJ2-3; the D gene is possibly TRBD2 (5 bases). Trimming removed 2 bases at V and 0 bases at J, with 10 bases between. This CDR3 spans 15 amino acids. Germline-derived CDR1 and CDR2 are SGHRS and YFSETQ. The CDR3 is CASSLAEASTDTQYF. The DNA for the CDR3 is TGCGCCAGCAGCTTAGCGGAAGCTAGCACAGATACGCAGTATTTT.

This clone was observed once. The V call is TRBV5-6, the J call TRBJ2-7, with 11 positions matching TRBD1. Germline V CDR1 and CDR2: SGHDT, YYEEEE. The CDR3 is 14 amino acids. V lost 3 bases to trimming and J lost 6 bases; unmatched junction nucleotides: 5. This CDR3 reads CASSSDGTGGEQYF. In DNA form, the CDR3 reads TGTGCCAGCAGCTCCGACGGGACAGGGGGCGAGCAGTACTTC.

The V call is TRBV6-5, the J call TRBJ2-7; D is unresolved. CDR3 length: 12 residues. V dropped 5 bases and J dropped 4 bases, with 9 bases sitting between them. In germline, CDR1 is MNHEY, CDR2 SVGAGI. The CDR3 region is CASSTAYYEQYF. The CDR3 nucleotides read TGTGCCAGCAGTACTGCTTATTACGAGCAGTACTTC.

The V and J genes are TRBV7-2 and TRBJ1-5; 7 bases line up with TRBD1. The germline gives CDR1 SGHTA, CDR2 FQGNSA. This CDR3 region has 14 residues. The ends lost 3 bases at V and 3 bases at J; junction bases unmatched: 2. The CDR3 is CASSFGTANQPQHF. The CDR3 bases are TGTGCCAGCAGCTTCGGGACAGCCAATCAGCCCCAGCATTTT.

The V call is TRBV4-2, the J call TRBJ1-2, with D perhaps matching TRBD1 (6 bases). V lost 1 base, J lost 4 bases, and 13 bases lay in between. CDR3 size: 15 residues. The germline gives CDR1 LGHNA, CDR2 YNFKEQ. DNA for the CDR3: TGTGCCAGCAGCCAAGTTGGGGGGGCGCGCTATGGCTACACCTTC. Encoded protein: CASSQVGGARYGYTF.

This clone was detected only once. The V and J genes are TRBV7-9 and TRBJ2-5; 12 positions match TRBD1. CDR1 is SEHNR and CDR2 is FQNEAQ in the germline V gene (reference sequence). This CDR3 has 17 residues. V dropped 5 bases and J dropped 5; count of bases not matched to a gene: 12. CDR3 amino acids: CASSERIGDRGRETQYF. In nucleotides, the CDR3 is TGTGCCAGCAGCGAACGCATTGGGGACAGGGGGCGGGAGACCCAGTACTTC.

This sequence joins TRBV10-2 and TRBJ2-7; 7 nucleotides match TRBD2. CDR3 length equals 15 residues. Germline V lookup: CDR1 WSHSY, CDR2 SAAADI. J was trimmed by 0 bases and V by 3 bases; bases with no gene match: 5. The CDR3 spells CASSDLAVSSYEQYF. The DNA of the CDR3 is TGCGCCAGCAGTGACCTAGCGGTCAGCTCCTACGAGCAGTACTTC.

The J gene is TRBJ1-1, the V gene TRBV27, with D perhaps matching TRBD1 (6 bases). The CDR3 is 14 residues long. V shed 7 bases and J shed 11 bases, with 23 bases lying between them. Germline V CDR1 and CDR2: MNHEY, SMNVEV (reference sequence). The chain's CDR3 is CASTKQGTIIRAFF. In DNA, the CDR3 is TGTGCCAGCACGAAACAGGGAACGATCATAAGGGCTTTCTTT.

The rearrangement links TRBV7-8 to TRBJ2-7, with 8 bases fitting TRBD1. Trimming cost V 3 bases and J 0 bases; bases outside gene matches: 7. The CDR3 runs to 16 residues. From germline, CDR1 is SGHVS and CDR2 FQNEAQ. The CDR3 DNA sequence: TGTGCCAGCAGCTTGGACCGGGACAGGTTCTCCTACGAGCAGTACTTC. Translating it yields CASSLDRDRFSYEQYF. The whole variable domain, filled in from reference TRBV7-8 and TRBJ2-7, reads GAGVSQSPRYKVAKRGQDVALRCDPISGHVSLFWYQQALGQGPEFLTYFQNEAQLDKSGLPSDRFFAERPEGSVSTLKIQRTQQEDSAVYLCASSLDRDRFSYEQYFGPGTRLTVT.

This CDR3 reads CASSPGRGQGNQPQHF. CDR3 in DNA: TGTGCCAGCAGCCCCGGCAGGGGGCAGGGCAATCAGCCCCAGCATTTT. The rearrangement links TRBV6-2 or TRBV6-3 to TRBJ1-5, with 8 nucleotides matching TRBD1. The CDR3 runs 16 residues. V lost 6 bases and J lost 2; bases outside the gene matches: 9. The V gene's germline CDR1 is MNHEY and CDR2 SVGEGT.

The sample holds one count of this clone. J is TRBJ1-5 and V is TRBV6-2 or TRBV6-3, with TRBD1 matching 7 bases. With 5 bases clipped from V and 4 bases from J, the junction kept 8 bases outside the gene matches. The CDR3 length is 15 residues. Germline-derived CDR1 and CDR2 are MNHEY and SVGEGT. In DNA form, the CDR3 reads TGTGCCAGCAGTCTCTACAGGGGAGGAAATCAGCCCCAGCATTTT. It encodes CASSLYRGGNQPQHF.

This sequence joins TRBV4-2 and TRBJ2-7; 7 bases align to TRBD1. CDR3 length: 15 residues. V lost 0 bases to trimming and J lost 4 bases; unmatched junction nucleotides: 6. The V gene's germline CDR1 is LGHNA and CDR2 YNFKEQ. CDR3 region: CASSQDSAGGYEQYF. The CDR3 region has the DNA TGTGCCAGCAGCCAAGATTCGGCAGGGGGTTACGAGCAGTACTTC.

The J gene is TRBJ2-7, the V gene TRBV6-2 or TRBV6-3; 7 bases fit TRBD2. From germline, CDR1 is MNHEY and CDR2 SVGEGT. The CDR3 sequence is 14 residues long. The V gene end was trimmed by 6 bases and the J gene end by 0 bases; junction bases not matched to a gene: 5. The CDR3 bases are TGTGCCAGCAGCCAGACGGGGGGCTCCTACGAGCAGTACTTC. It is translated as CASSQTGGSYEQYF.

This CDR3 is CASSQDGFGDQPQHF. CDR3 in DNA: TGCGCCAGCAGCCAAGATGGCTTCGGGGATCAGCCCCAGCATTTT. This chain links TRBV4-1 with TRBJ1-5; D remains unclear. The germline gives CDR1 MGHRA, CDR2 YSYEKL. The length of the CDR3 is 15 residues. V was pared by 0 bases and J by 5 bases, with 11 bases between.

The chain couples TRBV21-1 to TRBJ2-1; the table gives TRBD2 as D, unverified against the DNA. TRBV21-1 is a documented pseudogene. The CDR3 extends over 21 amino acids. This CDR3 reads CASSKRGVDRTSGNLYNEQFF. Here the CDR3 DNA reads TGTGCCAGCAGCAAAAGGGGGGTCGACCGGACTAGCGGGAATTTGTACAATGAGCAGTTCTTC.

This chain links TRBV5-6 with TRBJ2-3; 8 bases map to TRBD2. This CDR3 is built from 14 residues. CDR1 is SGHDT and CDR2 is YYEEEE in the germline V gene. V was pared by 4 bases and J by 4 bases, with 5 bases of the junction left unmatched. CDR3 protein: CASSRAGVADTQYF. The CDR3 nucleotides are TGTGCCAGCAGCCGAGCGGGAGTGGCAGATACGCAGTATTTT. Looking up the rest from reference TRBV5-6 and TRBJ2-3 gives the full variable domain: DAGVTQSPTHLIKTRGQQVTLRCSPKSGHDTVSWYQQALGQGPQFIFQYYEEEERQRGNFPDRFSGHQFPNYSSELNVNALLLGDSALYLCASSRAGVADTQYFGPGTRLTVL.

This chain connects TRBV5-1 to TRBJ2-1, with 10 bases that match TRBD2. In germline, CDR1 is SGHRS, CDR2 YFSETQ. The ends lost 5 bases at V and 8 bases at J; junction bases unmatched: 10. CDR3 size: 15 residues. CDR3 protein: CASSSSGRDGDEQFF. The CDR3 region has the DNA TGCGCCAGCAGTTCTAGCGGGAGAGATGGGGATGAGCAGTTCTTC.

The genes are TRBV9 and TRBJ2-1, with 10 positions matching TRBD2. The CDR3 loop spans 18 amino acids. V gave up 3 bases and J gave up 2 bases; unmatched junction bases: 11. Per germline, CDR1 SGDLS and CDR2 YYNGEE. CDR3 sequence: CASSADISGGLTYNEQFF. The CDR3 DNA reads TGTGCCAGCAGCGCCGATATTAGCGGGGGGTTAACCTACAATGAGCAGTTCTTC.

This chain joins TRBV19 and TRBJ1-4; TRBD1 matches 7 bases. V lost 7 bases to trimming and J lost 5 bases; unmatched junction nucleotides: 7. The CDR3 runs to 14 residues. Germline-derived CDR1 and CDR2 are LNHDA and SQIVND (reference sequence). CDR3 coding DNA: TGTGCCAGTAACAGGGGAAGGCAGAATGAAAAACTGTTTTTT. Its protein product is CASNRGRQNEKLFF.

The rearrangement uses TRBV14 and TRBJ2-7, with 7 bases aligning to TRBD1. The junction had 12 bases not matched to a gene; V was cut back by 2 bases and J by 2 bases. CDR1 is SGHDN, CDR2 FVKESK, per germline. The CDR3 runs to 17 residues. CDR3 nucleotides: TGTGCCAGCAGCCAATTATATGGGGACAGAAGGCCCTACGAGCAGTACTTC. It codes for CASSQLYGDRRPYEQYF.

For the CDR3, the DNA is TGTGCCAGCGGTCGGGGGCTGGACGAGCAGTACTTC. Translated: CASGRGLDEQYF. The chain joins TRBV19 to TRBJ2-7, with D perhaps being TRBD1 or TRBD2 (6 bases each). Trimming stripped 9 bases from V and 5 bases from J, with 14 bases between. Germline V gives CDR1 LNHDA, CDR2 SQIVND (reference sequence). The length of the CDR3 is 12 residues.